This T cell receptor beta chain was observed in a study of T cell changes during pregnancy in multiple sclerosis. TCRdb's table, derived via immunoSEQ multiplex PCR, lists solely in-frame clones and lacks some. Altogether about 80,000 clones are present, approximately 95% being singletons, with the ten largest covering 0.99%. Trimming left V 1 base short and J 4 bases short, with 16 bases between. The germline V gene encodes CDR1 LNHDA and CDR2 SQIVND (reference sequence). The CDR3 spans 16 residues. The sequence was obtained from a female donor in good health, enrolled as a control in a pregnancy study. J is TRBJ1-1 and V is TRBV19, with D tentatively TRBD1 (5 bases). This specimen was peripheral blood, taken in the second trimester of pregnancy. The CDR3 nucleotides are TGTGCCAGTAGTATAGGTTCTGGTTCGGGGGGCACTGAAGCTTTCTTT. This gives the protein CASSIGSGSGGTEAFF.